This T cell receptor (beta chain) emerged from a study of radiotherapy plus CTLA-4 blockade in lung cancer. About the study: Disease control was present in more than 30% of patients, and objective responses in 15% to 20%.

Focal radiation plus CTLA-4 blockade with ipilimumab was administered to patients who had chemo-refractory metastatic non-small-cell lung cancer. A word on this clone: Its antigen is still unknown.

General observations from the study: TCR clones originating in tumors grew in number in blood after radiotherapy plus ipilimumab.

Profiled with immunoSEQ multiplex PCR; TCRdb holds only in-frame clones, not every one. The profile shows more than 55,000 clones, almost 85% of them singletons. This CDR3 has 13 amino acids. The V gene's germline CDR1 is LNHDA and CDR2 SQIVND (reference sequence). With 9 bases removed from V and 8 bases from J, the gap between germline ends came to 19 bases. The sequence was collected from a human donor with non-small cell lung cancer whose response to radiotherapy plus ipilimumab could not be evaluated. Here the sequenced sample was peripheral blood, taken from a patient treated with radiotherapy plus ipilimumab. The chain carries TRBV19 and TRBJ1-2, with D perhaps matching TRBD1 (5 bases). CDR3 nucleotide sequence: TGTGCCAGCACTGACAGCCGCAGGACGGGCTACACCTTC. This translates into CASTDSRRTGYTF.